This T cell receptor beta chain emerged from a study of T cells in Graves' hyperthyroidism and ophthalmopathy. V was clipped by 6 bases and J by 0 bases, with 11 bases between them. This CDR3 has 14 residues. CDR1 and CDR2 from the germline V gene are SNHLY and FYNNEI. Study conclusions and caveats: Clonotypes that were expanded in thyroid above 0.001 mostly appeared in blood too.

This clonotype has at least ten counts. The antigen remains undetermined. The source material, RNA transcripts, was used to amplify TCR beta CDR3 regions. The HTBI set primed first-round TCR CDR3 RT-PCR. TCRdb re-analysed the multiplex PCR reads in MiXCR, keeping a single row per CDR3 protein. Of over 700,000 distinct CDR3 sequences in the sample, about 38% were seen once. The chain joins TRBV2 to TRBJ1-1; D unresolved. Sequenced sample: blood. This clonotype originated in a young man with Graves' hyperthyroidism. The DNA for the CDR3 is TGTGCCAGCAGCGACGGATCAATGAACACTGAAGCTTTCTTT. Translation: CASSDGSMNTEAFF.